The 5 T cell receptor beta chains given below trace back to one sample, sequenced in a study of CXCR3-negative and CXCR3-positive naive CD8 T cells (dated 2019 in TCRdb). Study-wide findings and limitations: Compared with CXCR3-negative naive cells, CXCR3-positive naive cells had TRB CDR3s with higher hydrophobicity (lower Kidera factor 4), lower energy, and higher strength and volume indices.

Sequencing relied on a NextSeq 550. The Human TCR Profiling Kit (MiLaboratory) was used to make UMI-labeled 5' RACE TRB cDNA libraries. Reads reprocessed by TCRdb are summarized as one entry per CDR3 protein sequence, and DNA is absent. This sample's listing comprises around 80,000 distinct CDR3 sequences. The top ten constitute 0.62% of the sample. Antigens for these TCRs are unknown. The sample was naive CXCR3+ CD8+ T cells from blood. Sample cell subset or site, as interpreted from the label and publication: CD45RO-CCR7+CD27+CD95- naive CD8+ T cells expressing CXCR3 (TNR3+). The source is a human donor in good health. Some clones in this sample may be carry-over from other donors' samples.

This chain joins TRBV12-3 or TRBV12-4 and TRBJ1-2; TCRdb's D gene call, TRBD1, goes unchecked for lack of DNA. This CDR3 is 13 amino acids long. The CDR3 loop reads CASSDRGYYGYTF.

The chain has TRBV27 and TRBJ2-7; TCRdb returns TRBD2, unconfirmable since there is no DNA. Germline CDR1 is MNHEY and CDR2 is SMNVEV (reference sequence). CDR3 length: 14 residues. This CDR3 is CASSPDIRWGEQYF.

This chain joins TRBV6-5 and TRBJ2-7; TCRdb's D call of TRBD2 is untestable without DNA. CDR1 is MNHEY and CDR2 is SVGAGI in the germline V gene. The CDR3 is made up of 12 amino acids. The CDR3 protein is CASRTSGYEQYF.

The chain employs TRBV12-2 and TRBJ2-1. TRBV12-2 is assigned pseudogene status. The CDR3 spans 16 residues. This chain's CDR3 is CASRSPAVSSYNEQFF.

CDR3 amino acids: CASSYLNTNTEAFF. The chain carries TRBV6-4 and TRBJ1-1. This CDR3 is 14 amino acids long. The germline CDR1 and CDR2 sequences are MRHNA and SNTAGT.